Ten or more counts support the clone carrying this T cell receptor beta chain. CDR1 and CDR2 (germline): SGHVS, FQNEAQ. The CDR3 consists of 13 residues. The germline V and J ends were trimmed by 1 base and 8 bases, with 11 bases remaining between them. This specimen comes from a study of T cells of healthy individuals. TCRdb analysed the 5' RACE reads with MiXCR anew, one entry per CDR3 protein. The table has 40,000 to 45,000 distinct CDR3 sequences, 4% to 5.5% seen once. This sequence originates from a human donor in good health. The chain uses TRBV7-8 and TRBJ1-2; D is ambiguous. CDR3 DNA sequence: TGTGCCAGCAGCTTAGGAGGGTTGGGCGGCTACACCTTC. Translation: CASSLGGLGGYTF.